The 6 T cell receptor beta chains presented below share a single source sample, sequenced in a study of T-cell memory formation after mild COVID-19. TCRdb called the 5' RACE reads again in MiXCR, with one record for every CDR3 protein. The table records about 110,000 distinct CDR3 sequences, about a fifth of them present only once. The sequencing sample was made of PBMCs or a T cell subset sorted from them (not recorded which). The receptor set was obtained from a man between 18 and 35 years old who had mild COVID-19 (a few samples of this study predate the infection). Cell type and time point are not known.

This clonotype has more than one count but fewer than ten. The J gene is TRBJ2-1, the V gene TRBV12-3 or TRBV12-4; TRBD1 is a possible D gene (7 bases). The CDR3 has 15 amino acids. V dropped 3 bases and J dropped 3 bases, with 12 bases sitting between them. CDR3 region: CASSFIQGGYNEQFF. The CDR3 nucleotides read TGTGCCAGCAGTTTTATCCAGGGGGGCTACAATGAGCAGTTCTTC.

This clonotype was counted between two and nine times. This chain connects TRBV6-1 to TRBJ1-5; weak D call: TRBD1 (6 bases). Trimming removed 6 bases from V and 1 base from J, with 10 bases in between. The CDR3 is 14 residues long. Germline V gives CDR1 MNHNS, CDR2 SASEGT. CDR3 nucleotides: TGTGCCAGCAGCAGGGGAGGGAGCAATCAGCCCCAGCATTTT. Encoded protein: CASSRGGSNQPQHF.

The chain is built from TRBV4-1 and TRBJ2-1; 11 bases are a match to TRBD2. This CDR3 spans 17 amino acids. J gave up 4 bases and V 5 bases, and 10 bases lay outside the gene matches. Germline lookup yields CDR1 MGHRA and CDR2 YSYEKL. CDR3 sequence reads: CASSWRSLAGGYNEQFF. The CDR3 DNA reads TGCGCCAGCAGCTGGCGATCGTTAGCGGGGGGGTACAATGAGCAGTTCTTC.

In its sample, this clonotype was seen a few times. This sequence joins TRBV27 and TRBJ2-1, with D hard to call. Trimming shortened V by 7 bases and J by 4 bases, and 11 bases separated the two germline ends. Looked up from germline, CDR1 is MNHEY and CDR2 is SMNVEV (reference sequence). There are 13 residues in the CDR3. The CDR3 DNA is TGTGCCAGCAATTCGGTAGGGTACAATGAGCAGTTCTTC. Encoded protein: CASNSVGYNEQFF.

The rearrangement uses TRBV29-1 and TRBJ1-2, with 7 nucleotides matching TRBD1. V shed 5 bases, J shed 8 bases, and the junction held 2 bases outside the gene matches. Germline CDR1 and CDR2: SQVTM and ANQGSEA. This CDR3 spans 10 amino acids. CDR3 protein: CSVSGGGYTF. The CDR3 DNA reads TGCAGCGTTTCAGGGGGGGGCTACACCTTC.

The chain uses TRBV4-2 and TRBJ2-1; tentative D call: TRBD2 (5 bases). CDR3 length: 15 residues. V lost 0 bases and J lost 1, with 7 bases in between. Germline V gene sequence: CDR1 LGHNA, CDR2 YNFKEQ. In nucleotides, the CDR3 is TGTGCCAGCAGCCAAGAGGAGGTGTCCTACAATGAGCAGTTCTTC. Translating gives CASSQEEVSYNEQFF.